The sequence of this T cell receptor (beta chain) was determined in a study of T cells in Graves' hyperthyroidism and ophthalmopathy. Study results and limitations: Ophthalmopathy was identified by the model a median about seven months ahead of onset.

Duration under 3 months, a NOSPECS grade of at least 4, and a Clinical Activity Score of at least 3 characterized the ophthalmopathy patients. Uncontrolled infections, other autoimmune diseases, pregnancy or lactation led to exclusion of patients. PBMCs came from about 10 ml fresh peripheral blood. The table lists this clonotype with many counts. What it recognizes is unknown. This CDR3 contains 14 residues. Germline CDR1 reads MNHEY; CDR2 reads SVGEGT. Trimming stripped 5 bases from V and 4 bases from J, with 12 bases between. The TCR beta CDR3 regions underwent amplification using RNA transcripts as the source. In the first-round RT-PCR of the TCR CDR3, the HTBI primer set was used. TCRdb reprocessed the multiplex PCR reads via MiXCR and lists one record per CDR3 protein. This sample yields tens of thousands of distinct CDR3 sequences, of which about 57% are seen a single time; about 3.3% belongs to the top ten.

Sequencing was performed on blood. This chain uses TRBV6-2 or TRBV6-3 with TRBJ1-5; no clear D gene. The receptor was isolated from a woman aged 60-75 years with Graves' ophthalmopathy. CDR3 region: CASSRPTVNQPQHF. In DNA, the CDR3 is TGTGCCAGCAGTCGCCCGACGGTAAATCAGCCCCAGCATTTT.